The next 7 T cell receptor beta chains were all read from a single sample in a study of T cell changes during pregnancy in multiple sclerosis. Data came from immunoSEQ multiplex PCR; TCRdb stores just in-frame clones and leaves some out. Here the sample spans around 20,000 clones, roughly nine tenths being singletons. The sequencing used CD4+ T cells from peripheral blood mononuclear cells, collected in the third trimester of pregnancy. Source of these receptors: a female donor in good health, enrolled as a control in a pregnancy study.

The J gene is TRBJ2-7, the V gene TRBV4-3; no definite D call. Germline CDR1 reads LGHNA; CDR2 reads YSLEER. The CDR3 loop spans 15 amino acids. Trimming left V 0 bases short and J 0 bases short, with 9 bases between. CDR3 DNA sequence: TGCGCCAGCAGCCAAGAAATAACAGACTCCTACGAGCAGTACTTC. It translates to CASSQEITDSYEQYF.

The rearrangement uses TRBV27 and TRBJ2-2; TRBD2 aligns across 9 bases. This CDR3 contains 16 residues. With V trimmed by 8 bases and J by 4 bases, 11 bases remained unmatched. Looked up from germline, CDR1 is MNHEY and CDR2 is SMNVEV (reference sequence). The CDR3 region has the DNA TGTGCCAGCGGTCCCCGTAGCGGGAGATCCACCGGGGAGCTGTTTTTT. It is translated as CASGPRSGRSTGELFF.

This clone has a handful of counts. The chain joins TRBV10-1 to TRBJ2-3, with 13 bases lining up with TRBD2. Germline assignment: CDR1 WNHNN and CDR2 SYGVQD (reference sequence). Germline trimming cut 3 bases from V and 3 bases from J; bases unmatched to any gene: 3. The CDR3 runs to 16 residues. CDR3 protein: CASSDLTSGRTDTQYF. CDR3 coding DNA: TGCGCCAGCAGTGATTTGACTAGCGGGAGGACAGATACGCAGTATTTT.

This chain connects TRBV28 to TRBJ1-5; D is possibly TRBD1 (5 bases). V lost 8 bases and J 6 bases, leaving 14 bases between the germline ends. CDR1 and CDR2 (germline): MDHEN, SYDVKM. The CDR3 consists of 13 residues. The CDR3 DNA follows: TGTGCCAGCTGTACGACAGACCGTCAGCCCCAGCATTTT. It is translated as CASCTTDRQPQHF.

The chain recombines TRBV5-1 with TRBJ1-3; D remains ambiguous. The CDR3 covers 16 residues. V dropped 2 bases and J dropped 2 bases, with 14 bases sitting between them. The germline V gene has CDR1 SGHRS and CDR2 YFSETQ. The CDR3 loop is CASSLSGIRTGNTIYF. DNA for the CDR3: TGCGCCAGCAGCTTAAGCGGAATTAGGACTGGAAACACCATATATTTT.

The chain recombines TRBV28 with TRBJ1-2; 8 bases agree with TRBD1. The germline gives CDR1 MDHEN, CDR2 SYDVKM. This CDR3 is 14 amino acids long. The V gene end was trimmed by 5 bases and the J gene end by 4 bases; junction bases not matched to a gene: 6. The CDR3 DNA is TGTGCCAGCAGTCGACAGGGGCTCCTCTATGGCTACACCTTC. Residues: CASSRQGLLYGYTF.

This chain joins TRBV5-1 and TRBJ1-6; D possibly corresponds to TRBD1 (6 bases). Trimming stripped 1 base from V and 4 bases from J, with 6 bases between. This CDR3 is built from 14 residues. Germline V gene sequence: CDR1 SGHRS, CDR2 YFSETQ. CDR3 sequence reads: CASSLTGYNSPLHF. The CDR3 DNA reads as TGCGCCAGCAGCTTGACAGGGTATAATTCACCCCTCCACTTT.